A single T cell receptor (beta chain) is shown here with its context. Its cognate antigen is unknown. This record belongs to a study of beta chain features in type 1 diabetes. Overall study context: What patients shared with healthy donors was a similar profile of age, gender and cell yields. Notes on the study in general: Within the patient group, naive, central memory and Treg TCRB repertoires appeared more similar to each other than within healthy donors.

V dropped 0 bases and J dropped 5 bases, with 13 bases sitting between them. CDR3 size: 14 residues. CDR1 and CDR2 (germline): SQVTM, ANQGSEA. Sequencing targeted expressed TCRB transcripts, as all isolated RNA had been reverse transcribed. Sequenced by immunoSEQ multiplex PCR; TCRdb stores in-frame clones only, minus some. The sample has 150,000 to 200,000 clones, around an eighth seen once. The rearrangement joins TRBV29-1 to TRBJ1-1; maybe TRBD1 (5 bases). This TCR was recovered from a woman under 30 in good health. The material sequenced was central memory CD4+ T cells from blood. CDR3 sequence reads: CSVEDPGQKTEAFF. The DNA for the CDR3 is TGCAGCGTTGAAGATCCTGGACAAAAAACTGAAGCTTTCTTT.